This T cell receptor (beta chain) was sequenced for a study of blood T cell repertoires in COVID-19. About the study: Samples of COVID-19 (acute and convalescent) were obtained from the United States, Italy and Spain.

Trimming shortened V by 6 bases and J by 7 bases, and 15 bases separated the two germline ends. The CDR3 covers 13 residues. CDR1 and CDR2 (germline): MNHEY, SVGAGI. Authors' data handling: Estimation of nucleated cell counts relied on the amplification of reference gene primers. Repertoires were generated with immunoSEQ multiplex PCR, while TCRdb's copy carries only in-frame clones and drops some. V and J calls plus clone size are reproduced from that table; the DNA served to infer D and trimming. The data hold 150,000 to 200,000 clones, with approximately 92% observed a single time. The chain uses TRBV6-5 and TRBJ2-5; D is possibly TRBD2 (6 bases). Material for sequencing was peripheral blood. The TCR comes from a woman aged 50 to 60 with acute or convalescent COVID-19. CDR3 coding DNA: TGTGCCAGCAGGGAGGGCTTTTTGGGGACCCAGTACTTC. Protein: CASREGFLGTQYF.